Each of the 28 T cell receptor beta chains below was sequenced from the same sample in a study of Ad26.COV2.S vaccination and SARS-CoV-2 variants. Indicated treatment: roughly 19 received Ad26.COV2.S at low or high dose, single or two shots; about 5 received placebo; per-sample allocation not given. On day 63 after the first injection, vaccine and placebo recipients gave samples. Clones were read by immunoSEQ multiplex PCR, and TCRdb kept only the in-frame ones, dropping some. Among about 320,000 clones listed, about 82% were seen once. The specimen comprised peripheral blood, sampled in a trial of Ad26.COV2.S vaccine versus placebo. Source of these receptors: a person between 18 and 65 years old who received the Ad26.COV2.S COVID-19 vaccine or a placebo.

The chain joins TRBV29-1 to TRBJ2-3, with D perhaps matching TRBD1 or TRBD2 (5 bases each). The CDR3 runs 15 residues. V lost 1 base and J 1 base, leaving 12 bases between the germline ends. Germline assignment: CDR1 SQVTM and CDR2 ANQGSEA. The CDR3 sequence: CSVEGDPGGTDTQYF. The CDR3 region has the DNA TGCAGCGTTGAAGGGGACCCGGGTGGCACAGATACGCAGTATTTT.

The chain uses TRBV19 and TRBJ1-3; D call uncertain. V was trimmed by 7 bases and J by 14 bases, leaving 15 bases between them. CDR1 is LNHDA, CDR2 SQIVND, per germline (reference sequence). The CDR3 covers 11 residues. The CDR3 protein is CASTMRKSVYF. CDR3 coding DNA: TGTGCCAGTACTATGAGAAAAAGCGTATATTTT. Looking up the rest from reference TRBV19 and TRBJ1-3 gives the full variable domain: DGGITQSPKYLFRKEGQNVTLSCEQNLNHDAMYWYRQDPGQGLRLIYYSQIVNDFQKGDIAEGYSVSREKKESFPLTVTSAQKNPTAFYLCASTMRKSVYFGEGSWLTVV.

This clone was seen once. Written as DNA, the CDR3 is TGTGCCAGCAGTTCCCCCTACGAGCAGTACTTC. Its translation: CASSSPYEQYF. V usage is TRBV6-6 and J usage is TRBJ2-7; D ambiguous. Looked up from germline, CDR1 is MNHNY and CDR2 is SVGAGI (reference sequence). V was shortened by 4 bases and J by 2 bases, with 3 bases between the two germline ends. The CDR3 is made up of 11 amino acids.

The chain is built from TRBV7-2 and TRBJ2-3; TRBD2 agrees at 9 bases. Germline V lookup: CDR1 SGHTA, CDR2 FQGNSA. The CDR3 consists of 15 residues. The V segment lost 5 bases and the J segment 1 base; nucleotides outside the gene matches: 4. The CDR3 protein is CASSRTSAGTDTQYF. CDR3 DNA: TGTGCCAGCAGCCGGACTAGCGCGGGCACAGATACGCAGTATTTT.

The genes are TRBV5-1 and TRBJ2-5; 9 bases are shared with TRBD2. The CDR3 is 15 amino acids. From germline, CDR1 is SGHRS and CDR2 YFSETQ. Germline trimming cut 5 bases from V and 3 bases from J; bases unmatched to any gene: 8. CDR3 residues: CASRISGGREETQYF. CDR3 sequence (DNA): TGCGCCAGCAGGATTAGCGGGGGTAGGGAAGAGACCCAGTACTTC.

The chain carries TRBV5-1 and TRBJ2-3; D is perhaps TRBD1 (5 bases). The CDR3 has 14 residues. Germline-derived CDR1 and CDR2 are SGHRS and YFSETQ. V lost 5 bases to trimming and J lost 1 base, with 11 bases between them. The CDR3 sequence is CASRLLGRTDTQYF. In DNA, the CDR3 is TGCGCCAGCAGACTCTTGGGGCGCACAGATACGCAGTATTTT.

This clone was found many times. V is TRBV5-6 and J is TRBJ1-5; TRBD1 aligns across 8 bases. J was trimmed by 4 bases and V by 4 bases; bases with no gene match: 4. Germline V gives CDR1 SGHDT, CDR2 YYEEEE. The length of the CDR3 is 14 residues. The CDR3 sequence is CASSQTGVNQPQHF. The CDR3 DNA reads TGTGCCAGCAGCCAGACAGGGGTTAATCAGCCCCAGCATTTT.

The chain is built from TRBV7-9 and TRBJ1-1, with D unresolved. The CDR3 is 13 amino acids. The V end was cut by 7 bases, the J end by 1 base, with 10 bases between. Germline-derived CDR1 and CDR2 are SEHNR and FQNEAQ (reference sequence). Written as DNA, the CDR3 is TGTGCCAGCACCGAGGATGGGAACACTGAAGCTTTCTTT. Its translation is CASTEDGNTEAFF.

For this clone: One junction end does not reproduce the germline sequence, and a read error may be involved. This sequence joins TRBV7-7 and TRBJ2-5; possibly TRBD2 for D (5 bases). This CDR3 contains 15 residues. The germline gives CDR1 SSHAT, CDR2 FNYEAQ (reference sequence). The CDR3 coding sequence is TGTGCTAGCAGCTCCACGGCCGGGGTCCAAGAGACCCAGTACTTC. Its protein product is CASSSTAGVQETQYF. The full variable domain, in which reference TRBV7-7 and TRBJ2-5 provide the parts outside the CDR3, is GAGVSQSPRYKVTKRGQDVTLRCDPISSHATLYWYQQALGQGPEFLTYFNYEAQPDKSGLPSDRFSAERPEGSISTLTIQRTEQRDSAMYRCASSSTAGVQETQYFGPGTRLLVL.

V usage is TRBV7-2 and J usage is TRBJ2-1; 8 positions match TRBD2. The CDR3 consists of 15 residues. Germline V lookup: CDR1 SGHTA, CDR2 FQGNSA. The ends lost 2 bases at V and 6 bases at J; junction bases unmatched: 6. In DNA, the CDR3 is TGTGCCAGCAGCTTAATCCGGGCGGGGGGCAATGAGCAGTTCTTC. Translating gives CASSLIRAGGNEQFF.

The J gene is TRBJ1-2, the V gene TRBV2; D is possibly TRBD1 (6 bases). The CDR3 is 15 amino acids. Trimming took 4 bases from V and 1 from J, leaving 13 bases between them. CDR1 is SNHLY and CDR2 is FYNNEI in the germline V gene. The CDR3 coding sequence is TGTGCCAGCAGTGCCGGGACAACGTTTAACTATGGCTACACCTTC. It specifies CASSAGTTFNYGYTF.

This sequence joins TRBV18 and TRBJ1-3; perhaps TRBD1 as D (6 bases). Germline CDR1 KGHSH, CDR2 LQKENI. The CDR3 sequence is 15 residues long. V was shortened by 6 bases and J by 2 bases, with 14 bases between the two germline ends. Here the CDR3 reads CASSSIRGPGNTIYF. CDR3 DNA: TGTGCCAGCTCCTCTATCCGGGGGCCTGGAAACACCATATATTTT.

J is TRBJ1-6 and V is TRBV18; 12 nucleotides agree with TRBD1. The CDR3 extends over 17 amino acids. The V segment lost 4 bases and the J segment 10 bases; nucleotides outside the gene matches: 11. Germline V lookup: CDR1 KGHSH, CDR2 LQKENI. The chain's CDR3 is CASSLYLGTGGESPLHF. The CDR3 DNA sequence: TGTGCCAGCTCACTTTACTTAGGGACAGGGGGCGAATCACCCCTCCACTTT.

The genes are TRBV7-9 and TRBJ1-1, with TRBD1 matching over 10 bases. The germline gives CDR1 SEHNR, CDR2 FQNEAQ (reference sequence). Losses at the gene ends were 3 bases for V and 11 bases for J; bases not matched to a gene: 9. The CDR3 has 14 amino acids. The CDR3 sequence is CASSFSTGGRRAFF. CDR3 coding DNA: TGTGCCAGCAGCTTCTCGACAGGGGGCCGGCGGGCTTTCTTT.

V gene TRBV7-8 combines with J gene TRBJ2-2; 7 positions agree with TRBD2. The junction had 5 bases not matched to a gene; V was cut back by 5 bases and J by 2 bases. The CDR3 sequence is 15 residues long. Germline-derived CDR1 and CDR2 are SGHVS and FQNEAQ. The CDR3 nucleotides read TGTGCCAGCAGCGGCCGGGACTACAACACCGGGGAGCTGTTTTTT. It encodes CASSGRDYNTGELFF. Based on the CDR3 plus reference TRBV7-8 and TRBJ2-2, the full variable domain is GAGVSQSPRYKVAKRGQDVALRCDPISGHVSLFWYQQALGQGPEFLTYFQNEAQLDKSGLPSDRFFAERPEGSVSTLKIQRTQQEDSAVYLCASSGRDYNTGELFFGEGSRLTVL.

This chain joins TRBV9 and TRBJ1-2; 8 bases agree with TRBD1. CDR1 is SGDLS, CDR2 YYNGEE, per germline. The length of the CDR3 is 13 residues. With 4 bases clipped from V and 8 bases from J, the junction kept 7 bases outside the gene matches. CDR3 DNA sequence: TGTGCCAGCAGCTCCGGGACAGGTCGGGGCTACACCTTC. Translation gives CASSSGTGRGYTF.

This clone was observed a handful of times. The chain combines TRBV12-3 or TRBV12-4 with TRBJ1-1; D perhaps matches TRBD1 (5 bases). With 6 bases removed from V and 5 bases from J, the gap between germline ends came to 13 bases. The CDR3 extends over 13 amino acids. CDR3 nucleotides: TGTGCCAGCAGCACAGGTCTTTGGACTGAAGCTTTCTTT. Its protein is CASSTGLWTEAFF.

This sequence joins TRBV19 and TRBJ2-7, with 7 positions matching TRBD2. Germline CDR1 LNHDA, CDR2 SQIVND (reference sequence). The J segment lost 4 bases and the V segment lost 5 bases, leaving 8 bases of the junction unmatched. CDR3 length: 14 residues. The CDR3 is CASSSVGGGYEQYF. As DNA, the CDR3 is TGTGCCAGTAGTTCCGTGGGCGGGGGATACGAGCAGTACTTC.

V is TRBV7-6 and J is TRBJ2-1; tentative D call: TRBD1 (5 bases). Germline V lookup: CDR1 SGHVS, CDR2 FNYEAQ. The CDR3 sequence is 15 residues long. V was pared by 5 bases and J by 5 bases, with 16 bases between. CDR3 in amino acids: CASSPRRTLNNEQFF. DNA for the CDR3: TGTGCCAGCAGCCCGCGTCGGACACTCAACAATGAGCAGTTCTTC.

The chain joins TRBV3-1 (or the pseudogene TRBV3-2) to TRBJ1-1; D is ambiguous. The CDR3 is made up of 12 amino acids. Germline V gene lookup returns CDR1 LGHDT and CDR2 YNNKEL (reference sequence). V was trimmed by 1 base and J by 7 bases, leaving 7 bases between them. The CDR3 coding sequence is TGTGCCAGCAGCCAAGGTTACCTTGAAGCTTTCTTT. Encoded protein: CASSQGYLEAFF.

The chain employs TRBV9 and TRBJ2-2, with 8 bases matching TRBD1. V lost 2 bases to trimming and J lost 4 bases; unmatched junction nucleotides: 7. This CDR3 contains 16 residues. Germline assignment: CDR1 SGDLS and CDR2 YYNGEE. The CDR3 loop reads CASSVTGGRVTGELFF. Written as DNA, the CDR3 is TGTGCCAGCAGCGTCACAGGGGGTAGGGTCACCGGGGAGCTGTTTTTT. The entire variable domain, with the rest obtained from reference TRBV9 and TRBJ2-2, is as follows: DSGVTQTPKHLITATGQRVTLRCSPRSGDLSVYWYQQSLDQGLQFLIQYYNGEERAKGNILERFSAQQFPDLHSELNLSSLELGDSALYFCASSVTGGRVTGELFFGEGSRLTVL.

This clone was observed once. This CDR3 is also generated by other DNA sequences in the sample. The genes are TRBV15 and TRBJ1-5; TRBD1 aligns across 7 bases. Per germline, CDR1 LNHNV and CDR2 YYDKDF (reference sequence). V dropped 0 bases and J dropped 4; count of bases not matched to a gene: 3. The CDR3 is 15 residues long. CDR3 DNA sequence: TGTGCCACCAGCAGAGATCCAGGGGGAAATCAGCCCCAGCATTTT. Its translation: CATSRDPGGNQPQHF.

This chain joins TRBV2 and TRBJ1-2, with 10 positions matching TRBD1. CDR1 SNHLY and CDR2 FYNNEI come from the germline V gene. The CDR3 consists of 14 residues. Trimming at V came to 5 bases and at J to 6 bases, leaving 6 bases not matched to a gene. The CDR3 nucleotides are TGTGCCAGCAGTAGGACAGGGGGGGTGGATGGCTACACCTTC. Protein product: CASSRTGGVDGYTF.

This rearrangement joins TRBV10-2 to TRBJ1-1; 7 bases are shared with TRBD1. Germline V gene data show CDR1 as WSHSY and CDR2 as SAAADI. The CDR3 is 15 amino acids. With V trimmed by 6 bases and J by 3 bases, 10 bases remained unmatched. In DNA, the CDR3 is TGCGCCAGCAGGGAGATCGGGACAGCTGACACTGAAGCTTTCTTT. Protein sequence: CASREIGTADTEAFF.

Concerning this clone: Other DNA sequences in the sample encode the same CDR3. This chain uses TRBV18 with TRBJ2-5; no definite D call. Germline loops: CDR1 KGHSH, CDR2 LQKENI. The V end lost 6 bases, the J end lost 2 bases, and 10 bases lay between the germline ends. This CDR3 has 13 amino acids. CDR3 region: CASSPGRQETQYF. The CDR3 nucleotides read TGTGCCAGCTCTCCTGGGCGACAAGAGACCCAGTACTTC.

The chain carries TRBV4-1 and TRBJ2-1; TRBD2 might be the D (6 bases). Trimming shortened V by 4 bases and J by 9 bases, and 13 bases separated the two germline ends. Germline V gene sequence: CDR1 MGHRA, CDR2 YSYEKL. This CDR3 is 13 amino acids long. The CDR3 protein is CASSPRGLGEQFF. CDR3 DNA sequence: TGCGCCAGCAGCCCCCGGGGGTTGGGTGAGCAGTTCTTC.

This sequence joins TRBV5-1 and TRBJ2-7; 8 bases are shared with TRBD1. This CDR3 has 15 amino acids. Germline CDR1 SGHRS, CDR2 YFSETQ. J was trimmed by 5 bases and V by 4 bases; bases with no gene match: 11. The CDR3 loop is CASSRSQGAVDEQYF. The DNA of the CDR3 is TGCGCCAGCAGCCGTTCCCAGGGGGCTGTCGACGAGCAGTACTTC.

In its sample, this clone was seen a few times. The CDR3 DNA sequence: TGTGCCAGCAGCTTAATGGGACAGGGTACCAACGAGCAGTACTTC. Its translation is CASSLMGQGTNEQYF. The rearrangement links TRBV7-2 to TRBJ2-7; the match to TRBD1 covers 9 bases. With V trimmed by 2 bases and J by 5 bases, 7 bases remained unmatched. Looked up from germline, CDR1 is SGHTA and CDR2 is FQGNSA. The CDR3 has 15 amino acids.